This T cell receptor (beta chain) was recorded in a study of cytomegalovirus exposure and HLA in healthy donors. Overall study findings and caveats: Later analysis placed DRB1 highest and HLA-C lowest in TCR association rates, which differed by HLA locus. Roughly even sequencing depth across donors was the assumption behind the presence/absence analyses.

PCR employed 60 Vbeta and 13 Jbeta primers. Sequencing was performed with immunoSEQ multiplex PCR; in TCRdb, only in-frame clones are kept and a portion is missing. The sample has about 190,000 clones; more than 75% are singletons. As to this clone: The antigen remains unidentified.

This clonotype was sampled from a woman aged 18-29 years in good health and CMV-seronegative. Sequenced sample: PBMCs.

The CDR3 sequence: CASSDFETGGRETQYF. The DNA for the CDR3 is TGCGCCAGCAGCGATTTCGAGACAGGGGGCCGGGAGACCCAGTACTTC. The chain links TRBV10-2 to TRBJ2-5; 10 bases map to TRBD1. V lost 6 bases and J lost 5; bases outside the gene matches: 12. Germline values: CDR1 WSHSY, CDR2 SAAADI. This CDR3 spans 16 amino acids.